The text below deals with one TCR beta chain. Its antigen is not identified. The record originates from a study of cytomegalovirus exposure and HLA in healthy donors. About the research overall: In an earlier analysis, approximately 120 million unique TCR beta sequences were found from about 179 million T cells. Points from the study as a whole: An observed cluster of highly shared sequence variants was recorded as a likely sequencing artifact. Investigators reported 150 to 200 TCR beta chains as tied to cytomegalovirus.

PCR amplification relied on 60 Vbeta primers (plus 13 Jbeta primers). How the authors handled the data: The count from a later analysis was 79 million or so unique TCR beta chains, about 10 million of them shared. The assay was immunoSEQ multiplex PCR, and TCRdb's table has in-frame clones only and misses some. Clone size and V and J calls were adopted from that table, with D and trimming inferred from the DNA. The repertoire holds 95,000 to 100,000 clones, with 70% to 80% as singletons. The germline V gene encodes CDR1 SGHNT and CDR2 YYREEE (reference sequence). The CDR3 is made up of 12 amino acids.

V and J are TRBV5-4 and TRBJ2-5; no clear D gene. The J call is uncertain, as TRBJ2-7 better fits the DNA end. The TCR sequence derives from a female donor in good health and CMV-seronegative. Sequencing was carried out using PBMCs. CDR3 loop: CASSSPNYEQYF. CDR3 sequence (DNA): TGTGCCAGCAGCTCACCTAATTACGAGCAGTACTTC.